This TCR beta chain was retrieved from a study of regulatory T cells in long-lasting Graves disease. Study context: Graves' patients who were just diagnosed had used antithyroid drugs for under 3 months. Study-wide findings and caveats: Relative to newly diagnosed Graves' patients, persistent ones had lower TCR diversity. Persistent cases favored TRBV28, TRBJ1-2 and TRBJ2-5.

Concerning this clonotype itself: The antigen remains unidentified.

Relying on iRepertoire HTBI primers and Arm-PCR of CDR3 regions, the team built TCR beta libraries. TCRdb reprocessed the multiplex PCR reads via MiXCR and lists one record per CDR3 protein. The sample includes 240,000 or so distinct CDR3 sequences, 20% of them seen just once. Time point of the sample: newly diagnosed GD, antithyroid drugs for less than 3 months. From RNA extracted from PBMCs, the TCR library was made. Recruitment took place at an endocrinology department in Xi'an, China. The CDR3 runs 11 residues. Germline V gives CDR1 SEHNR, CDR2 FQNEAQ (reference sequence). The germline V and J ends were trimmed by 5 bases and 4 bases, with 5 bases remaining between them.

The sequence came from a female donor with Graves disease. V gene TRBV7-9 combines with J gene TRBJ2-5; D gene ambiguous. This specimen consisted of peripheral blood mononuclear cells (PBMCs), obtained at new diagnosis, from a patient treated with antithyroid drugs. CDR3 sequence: CASSDIETQYF. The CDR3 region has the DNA TGTGCCAGCAGCGATATAGAGACCCAGTACTTC.